This T cell receptor (beta chain) was recorded in a study of T cells after posttransplantation cyclophosphamide. Generated by immunoSEQ multiplex PCR, the TCRdb table keeps only in-frame clones and is missing some. The repertoire includes 5,500 to 7,500 clones, approximately 92% of them detected once, and 4.5% sits in the top ten. Study-wide results and limits: Later post-transplant blood repertoires were often dominated by donor CD8+ memory clones. TRB clonality was highly associated with recipient CMV seropositivity and reactivation. Tissue-infiltrating T cells from skin or gut overlapped little with blood T cells.

Treatment was busulfan-fludarabine conditioning, a marrow graft, and cyclophosphamide on days +3 and +4. Germline CDR1 is GTSNPN and CDR2 is SVGIG (reference sequence). The CDR3 spans 12 residues. With V trimmed by 4 bases and J by 7 bases, 6 bases remained unmatched. Turning to this clone: Its antigen is still unknown.

The V and J genes are TRBV30 and TRBJ1-2; TRBD1 matches 7 bases. Sample: CD8+ T cells sorted from blood, taken after allogeneic stem cell transplant with posttransplant cyclophosphamide. The TCR comes from a male patient between 55 and 70 years old who received an allogeneic stem cell transplant from a related donor and was CMV-positive. The graft donor may be the source of some T cells. CDR3 nucleotide sequence: TGTGCCTGGACCCCGACAGGGTTTGGCTACACCTTC. Its protein is CAWTPTGFGYTF.